This T cell receptor (beta chain) was recovered during a study of cytomegalovirus exposure and HLA in healthy donors. The CDR3 is 14 residues long. Germline V lookup: CDR1 LNHDA, CDR2 SQIVND (reference sequence). V was clipped by 5 bases and J by 4 bases; unmatched bases: 5. PCR amplification relied on 60 Vbeta primers (plus 13 Jbeta primers). Assay: immunoSEQ multiplex PCR; the TCRdb copy retains only in-frame clones and omits some. This table holds 220,000 or so clones, 70% to 80% found once. This clone was detected only a few times. Sequencing was performed on PBMCs. The chain links TRBV19 to TRBJ1-3; 7 bases map to TRBD1. This TCR was sampled from a woman aged 30 to 39 in good health and CMV-seronegative. The CDR3 loop is CASSPGGSGNTIYF. The CDR3 DNA reads TGTGCCAGTAGTCCAGGGGGATCGGGAAACACCATATATTTT. Combining the CDR3 with reference TRBV19 and TRBJ1-3 gives the whole variable domain DGGITQSPKYLFRKEGQNVTLSCEQNLNHDAMYWYRQDPGQGLRLIYYSQIVNDFQKGDIAEGYSVSREKKESFPLTVTSAQKNPTAFYLCASSPGGSGNTIYFGEGSWLTVV.